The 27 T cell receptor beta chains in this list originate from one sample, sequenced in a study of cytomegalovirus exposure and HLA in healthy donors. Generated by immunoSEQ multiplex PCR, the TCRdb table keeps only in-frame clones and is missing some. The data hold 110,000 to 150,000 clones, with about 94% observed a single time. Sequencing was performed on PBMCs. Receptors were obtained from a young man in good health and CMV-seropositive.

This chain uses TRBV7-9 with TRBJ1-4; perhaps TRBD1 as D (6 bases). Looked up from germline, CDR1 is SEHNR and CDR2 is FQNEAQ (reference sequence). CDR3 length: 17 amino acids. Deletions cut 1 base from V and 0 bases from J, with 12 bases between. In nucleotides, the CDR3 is TGTGCCAGCAGCTTAGGTTCAGGGGCCACAACTAATGAAAAACTGTTTTTT. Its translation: CASSLGSGATTNEKLFF.

CDR3 sequence: CASSLAGVRETQYF. CDR3 nucleotide sequence: TGTGCCAGCAGCCTAGCGGGAGTGAGAGAGACCCAGTACTTC. J is TRBJ2-5 and V is TRBV27; TRBD2 agrees at 10 bases. Unmatched junction bases numbered 5, after V lost 6 bases and J lost 4 bases. CDR3 size: 14 residues. In germline, CDR1 is MNHEY, CDR2 SMNVEV (reference sequence).

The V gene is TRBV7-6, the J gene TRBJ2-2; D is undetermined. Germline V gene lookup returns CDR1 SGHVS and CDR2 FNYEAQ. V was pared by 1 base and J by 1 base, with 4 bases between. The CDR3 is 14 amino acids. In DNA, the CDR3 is TGTGCCAGCAGCTTAGGAGGGAACACCGGGGAGCTGTTTTTT. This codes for CASSLGGNTGELFF.

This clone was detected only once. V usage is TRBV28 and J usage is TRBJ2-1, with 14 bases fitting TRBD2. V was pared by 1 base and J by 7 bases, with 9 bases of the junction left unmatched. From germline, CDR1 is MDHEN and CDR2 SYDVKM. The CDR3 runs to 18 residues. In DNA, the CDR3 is TGTGCCAGCAGTTTATTAGGGGGGACTAGCGGGAGTTTTAATGAGCAGTTCTTC. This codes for CASSLLGGTSGSFNEQFF.

Here the CDR3 reads CASSPSEGFYYGYTF. The CDR3 DNA is TGTGCCAGCAGCCCCTCAGAGGGCTTTTACTATGGCTACACCTTC. This chain connects TRBV7-9 to TRBJ1-2; D is unresolved. The CDR3 loop spans 15 amino acids. Germline CDR1 reads SEHNR; CDR2 reads FQNEAQ (reference sequence). The V gene lost 5 bases and the J gene lost 3 bases, with 16 bases spanning the gap.

The CDR3 protein is CASSLEARGPYEQYF. The CDR3 DNA is TGTGCCAGCTCTCTCGAGGCACGAGGTCCCTACGAGCAGTACTTC. The chain carries TRBV2 and TRBJ2-7, with D hard to call. CDR1 is SNHLY, CDR2 FYNNEI, per germline. This CDR3 is 15 amino acids long. Trimming took 8 bases from V and 2 from J, leaving 19 bases between them.

CDR3 bases: TGCGCCAGCAGCTTGGCTGGGCGGGCGAACACCGGGGAGCTGTTTTTT. Protein sequence: CASSLAGRANTGELFF. V gene TRBV5-1 combines with J gene TRBJ2-2; maybe TRBD2 (5 bases). The ends were cut back, 0 bases at V and 0 bases at J, with 9 bases in the middle. The CDR3 is 16 amino acids. Germline loops: CDR1 SGHRS, CDR2 YFSETQ.

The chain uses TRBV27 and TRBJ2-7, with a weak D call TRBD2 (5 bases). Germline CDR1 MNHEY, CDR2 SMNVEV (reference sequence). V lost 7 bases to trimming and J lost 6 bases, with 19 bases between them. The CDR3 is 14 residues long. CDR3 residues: CASTPGLREGEQYF. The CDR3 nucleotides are TGTGCCAGCACCCCGGGTCTTAGAGAGGGCGAGCAGTACTTC.

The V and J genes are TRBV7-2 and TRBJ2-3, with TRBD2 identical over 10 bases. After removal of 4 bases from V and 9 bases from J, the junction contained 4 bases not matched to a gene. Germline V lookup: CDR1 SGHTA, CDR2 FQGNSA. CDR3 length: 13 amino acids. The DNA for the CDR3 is TGTGCCAGCAGCTCTCCTAGCGGGAGAACGCAGTATTTT. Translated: CASSSPSGRTQYF.

For the CDR3, the DNA is TGTGCCAGCAGTCCGCAGGGTGGCTATGGCTACACCTTC. It is translated as CASSPQGGYGYTF. The chain has TRBV6-5 and TRBJ1-2, with a weak D call TRBD1 (5 bases). The V end lost 5 bases, the J end lost 4 bases, and 11 bases lay between the germline ends. The CDR3 covers 13 residues. Germline CDR1 and CDR2: MNHEY and SVGAGI.

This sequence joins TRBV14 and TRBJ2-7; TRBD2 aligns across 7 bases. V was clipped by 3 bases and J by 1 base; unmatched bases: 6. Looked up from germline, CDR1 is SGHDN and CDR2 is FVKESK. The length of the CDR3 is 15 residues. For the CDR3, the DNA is TGTGCCAGCAGCCAGGGGGGGACGGTTTCCTACGAGCAGTACTTC. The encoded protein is CASSQGGTVSYEQYF.

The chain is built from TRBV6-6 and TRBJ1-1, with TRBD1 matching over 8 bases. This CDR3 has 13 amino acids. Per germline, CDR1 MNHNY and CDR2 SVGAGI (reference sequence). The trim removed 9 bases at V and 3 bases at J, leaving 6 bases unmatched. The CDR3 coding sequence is TGTGCCAGTGACAGGGGTGTTGACACTGAAGCTTTCTTT. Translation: CASDRGVDTEAFF.

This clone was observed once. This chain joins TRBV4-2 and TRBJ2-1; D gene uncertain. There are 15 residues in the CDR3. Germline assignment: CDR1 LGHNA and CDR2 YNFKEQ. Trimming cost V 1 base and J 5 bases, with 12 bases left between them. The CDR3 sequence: CASSQVARYNNEQFF. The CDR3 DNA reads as TGTGCCAGCAGCCAAGTAGCTAGATATAACAATGAGCAGTTCTTC.

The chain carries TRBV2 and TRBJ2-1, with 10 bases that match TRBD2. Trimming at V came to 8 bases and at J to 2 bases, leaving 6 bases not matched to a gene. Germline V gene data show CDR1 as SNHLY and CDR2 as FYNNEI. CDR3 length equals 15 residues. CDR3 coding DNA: TGTGCCAGCGGAACTAGCGGGACCCCCTACAATGAGCAGTTCTTC. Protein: CASGTSGTPYNEQFF.

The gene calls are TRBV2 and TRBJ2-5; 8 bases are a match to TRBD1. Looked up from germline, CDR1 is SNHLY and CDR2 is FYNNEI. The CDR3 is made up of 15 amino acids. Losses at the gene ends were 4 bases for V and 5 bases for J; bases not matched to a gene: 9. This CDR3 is CASSGQGTVRETQYF. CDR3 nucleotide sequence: TGTGCCAGCAGTGGACAGGGGACGGTAAGGGAGACCCAGTACTTC.

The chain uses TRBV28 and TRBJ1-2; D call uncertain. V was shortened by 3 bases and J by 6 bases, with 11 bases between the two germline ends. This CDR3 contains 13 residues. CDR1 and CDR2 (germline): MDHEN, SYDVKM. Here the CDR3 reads CASSFGIDHGYTF. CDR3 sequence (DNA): TGTGCCAGCAGTTTCGGGATTGACCATGGCTACACCTTC.

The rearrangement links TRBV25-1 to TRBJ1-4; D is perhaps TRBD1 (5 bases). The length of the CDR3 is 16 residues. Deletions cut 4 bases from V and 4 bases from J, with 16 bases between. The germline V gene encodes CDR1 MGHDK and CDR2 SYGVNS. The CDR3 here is CASSGTRAGINEKLFF. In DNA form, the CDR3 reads TGTGCCAGCAGTGGGACCCGGGCAGGGATTAATGAAAAACTGTTTTTT.

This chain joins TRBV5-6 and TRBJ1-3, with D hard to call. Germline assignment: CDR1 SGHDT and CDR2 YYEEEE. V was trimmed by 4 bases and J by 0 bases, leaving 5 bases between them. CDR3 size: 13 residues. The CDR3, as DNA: TGTGCCAGCAGCCTCCCCTCTGGAAACACCATATATTTT. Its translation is CASSLPSGNTIYF.

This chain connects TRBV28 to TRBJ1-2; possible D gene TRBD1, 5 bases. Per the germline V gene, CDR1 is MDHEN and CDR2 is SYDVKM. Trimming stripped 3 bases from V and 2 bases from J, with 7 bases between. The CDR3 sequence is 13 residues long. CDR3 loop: CASSFAGNYGYTF. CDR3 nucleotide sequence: TGTGCCAGCAGTTTCGCAGGGAACTATGGCTACACCTTC.

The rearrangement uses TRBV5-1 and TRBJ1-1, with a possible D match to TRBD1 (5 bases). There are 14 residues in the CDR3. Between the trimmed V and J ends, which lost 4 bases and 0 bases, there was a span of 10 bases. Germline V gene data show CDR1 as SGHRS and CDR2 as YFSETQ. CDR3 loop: CASSPPDMNTEAFF. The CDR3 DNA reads TGCGCCAGCAGCCCCCCGGACATGAACACTGAAGCTTTCTTT.

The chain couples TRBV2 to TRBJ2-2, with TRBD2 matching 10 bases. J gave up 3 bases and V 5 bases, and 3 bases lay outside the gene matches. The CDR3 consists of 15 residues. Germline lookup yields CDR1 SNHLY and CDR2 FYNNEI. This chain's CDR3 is CASSRLAGYTGELFF. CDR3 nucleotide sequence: TGTGCCAGCAGTCGACTAGCGGGTTACACCGGGGAGCTGTTTTTT.

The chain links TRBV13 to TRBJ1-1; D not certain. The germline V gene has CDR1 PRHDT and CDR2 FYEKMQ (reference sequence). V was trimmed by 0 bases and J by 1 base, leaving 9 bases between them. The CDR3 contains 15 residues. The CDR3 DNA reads TGTGCCAGCAGCTTAGGAGGTCCAGGGAACACTGAAGCTTTCTTT. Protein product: CASSLGGPGNTEAFF.

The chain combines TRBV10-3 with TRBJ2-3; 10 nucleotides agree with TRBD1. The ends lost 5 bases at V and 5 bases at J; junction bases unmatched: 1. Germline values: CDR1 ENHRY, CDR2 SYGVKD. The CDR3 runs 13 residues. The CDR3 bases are TGTGCCATCAGTCGGACAGGGGGAGATACGCAGTATTTT. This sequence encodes CAISRTGGDTQYF.

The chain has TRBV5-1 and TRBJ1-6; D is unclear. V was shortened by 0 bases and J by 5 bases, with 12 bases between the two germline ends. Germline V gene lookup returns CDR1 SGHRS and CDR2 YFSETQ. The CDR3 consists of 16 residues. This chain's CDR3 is CASSLAFRGHNSPLHF. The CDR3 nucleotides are TGCGCCAGCAGCTTGGCCTTTAGAGGGCATAATTCACCCCTCCACTTT.

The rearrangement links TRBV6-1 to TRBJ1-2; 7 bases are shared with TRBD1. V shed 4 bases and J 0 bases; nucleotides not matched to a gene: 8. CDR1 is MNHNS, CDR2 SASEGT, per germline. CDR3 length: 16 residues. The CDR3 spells CASSVDLGQTNYGYTF. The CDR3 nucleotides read TGTGCCAGCAGTGTGGACCTGGGACAGACTAACTATGGCTACACCTTC.

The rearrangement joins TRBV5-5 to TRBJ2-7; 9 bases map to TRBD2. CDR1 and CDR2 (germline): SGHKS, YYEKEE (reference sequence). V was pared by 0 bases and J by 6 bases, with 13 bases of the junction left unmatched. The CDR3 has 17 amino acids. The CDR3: CASSLGKGSGSLREQYF. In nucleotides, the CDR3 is TGTGCCAGCAGCTTGGGGAAGGGTAGCGGGAGTCTCCGCGAGCAGTACTTC.

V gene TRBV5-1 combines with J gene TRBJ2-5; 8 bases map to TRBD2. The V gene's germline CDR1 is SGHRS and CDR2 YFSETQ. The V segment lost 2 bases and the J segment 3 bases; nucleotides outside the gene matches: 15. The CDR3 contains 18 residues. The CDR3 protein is CASSFLVAGLVGEETQYF. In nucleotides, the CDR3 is TGCGCCAGCAGCTTTTTAGTAGCGGGACTAGTAGGGGAAGAGACCCAGTACTTC.